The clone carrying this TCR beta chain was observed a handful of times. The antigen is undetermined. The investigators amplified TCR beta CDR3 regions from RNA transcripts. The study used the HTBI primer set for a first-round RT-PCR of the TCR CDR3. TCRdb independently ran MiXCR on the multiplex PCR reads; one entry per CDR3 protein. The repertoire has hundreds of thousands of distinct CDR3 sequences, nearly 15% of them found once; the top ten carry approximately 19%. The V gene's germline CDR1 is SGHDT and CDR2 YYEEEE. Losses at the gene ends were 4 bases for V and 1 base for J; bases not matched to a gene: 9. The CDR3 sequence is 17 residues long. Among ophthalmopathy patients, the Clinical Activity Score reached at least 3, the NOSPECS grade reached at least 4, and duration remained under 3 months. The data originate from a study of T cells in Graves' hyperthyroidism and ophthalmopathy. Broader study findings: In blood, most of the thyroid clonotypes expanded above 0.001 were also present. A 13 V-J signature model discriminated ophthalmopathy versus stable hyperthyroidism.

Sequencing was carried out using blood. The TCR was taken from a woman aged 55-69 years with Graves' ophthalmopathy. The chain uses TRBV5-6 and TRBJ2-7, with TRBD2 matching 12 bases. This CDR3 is CASSRRLAGDVSYEQYF. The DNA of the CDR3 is TGTGCCAGCAGCCGTAGACTAGCGGGAGATGTATCCTACGAGCAGTACTTC.